A selection of T cell receptor beta chains follows, all from one sample in a study of identical twins. In TCRdb, the 5' RACE reads were re-called with MiXCR into one record per CDR3 protein. The table has hundreds of thousands of distinct CDR3 sequences, 15% to 20% seen once; the top ten hold about 12%. This same sample was also part of a study on T cells expressing NK-cell markers.

The sequencing sample was made of PBMCs. All receptors come from a woman under 30 in good health. CDR3s include the opening cysteine and the closing phenylalanine or tryptophan. The D gene is left open where the match is weak. A clone size is listed for some rows: how often the clone was seen (once, few, many), or a class if it is expanded.

d_call	v_call	clone_size	j_call	cdr3_nt	cdr3_aa
.	TRBV4-3	.	TRBJ2-2	TGCGCCAGCAGCCAAGTTGAGTTTAAGACCGGGGAGCTGTTTTTT	CASSQVEFKTGELFF
.	TRBV15	.	TRBJ2-4	TGTGCCACCAGCAGAGACGTGCAAAACATTCAGTACTTC	CATSRDVQNIQYF
.	TRBV25-1	few	TRBJ2-6	TGTGCCAGCAGTCCGTCCGGGGCAATCTCTGGGGCCAACGTCCTGACTTTC	CASSPSGAISGANVLTF
.	TRBV6-6	.	TRBJ1-2	TGTGCCAGCCGTACAGGGCTGCAGGGTGGCTACACCTTC	CASRTGLQGGYTF
.	TRBV5-1	.	TRBJ2-5	TGCGCCAGCAGCTTCGATGGGGCCCAGTACTTC	CASSFDGAQYF
TRBD1	TRBV20-1	.	TRBJ2-1	TGCAGTGCTAGGGGGGACAGGGCTCGTGGCGGGCAGTTCTTC	CSARGDRARGGQFF
.	TRBV20-1	.	TRBJ1-3	TGCAGTGCAAAAAGGGGAGAGGGGAACACCATATATTTT	CSAKRGEGNTIYF
.	TRBV20-1	few	TRBJ1-1	TGCAGTGCTATAGACCTATGGAACACTGAAGCTTTCTTT	CSAIDLWNTEAFF
.	TRBV15	.	TRBJ1-1	TGTGCCACCAGCAGAGTTCAGGGAACTGAAGCTTTCTTT	CATSRVQGTEAFF
TRBD1	TRBV7-6	.	TRBJ2-7	TGTGCCAGCAGCCCCAGGGGGATCACCTACGAGCAGTACTTC	CASSPRGITYEQYF
.	TRBV6-2/TRBV6-3	few	TRBJ2-7	TGTGCCAGCAGCCACTCACCCCCCGGCGGATCCTACGAGCAGTACTTC	CASSHSPPGGSYEQYF
TRBD1	TRBV12-3/TRBV12-4	.	TRBJ2-7	TGTGCCAGCAGTTTCGCGAGGACAGGGGGCGAGCAGTACTTC	CASSFARTGGEQYF
.	TRBV27	few	TRBJ2-7	TGTGCCAGCAGCCCAAGGGGGGACAGAACTAGCGACGAGCAGTACTTC	CASSPRGDRTSDEQYF
TRBD2	TRBV6-6	.	TRBJ2-7	TGTGCCAGCACCCAAACCCCGGGACTAGCGGGAGTCTTC	CASTQTPGLAGVF
.	TRBV7-5	.	TRBJ2-3	.	CISVSEAQAASTDTQYF
TRBD2	TRBV20-1	.	TRBJ2-1	TGCAGTGCCGCCACCGGACTAGCTCAGTTTCAGTTCTTC	CSAATGLAQFQFF
TRBD2	TRBV7-2	few	TRBJ2-1	TGTGCCAGCATCAAAGACCTCAGCGGGAATAATGAGCAGTTCTTC	CASIKDLSGNNEQFF
.	TRBV12-3/TRBV12-4	few	TRBJ1-5	TGTGCCAGCAGTCGACGGTGGCAGCCCCAGCATTTT	CASSRRWQPQHF
.	TRBV25-1	.	TRBJ2-7	TGTGCCTCTGCGTCGGTCTACGAGCAGTACTTC	CASASVYEQYF
.	TRBV13	few	TRBJ2-3	TGTGCCAGCAGCTTATACACGGGCGATACGCAGTATTTT	CASSLYTGDTQYF
.	TRBV5-1	.	TRBJ2-6	TGCGCCAGCGCAGGTGCTGAGGACTCTGGGGCCAACGTCCTGACTTTC	CASAGAEDSGANVLTF
.	TRBV20-1	.	TRBJ2-7	TGCAGTGCCGTCAGAAACTCCTACGAGCAGTACTTC	CSAVRNSYEQYF
.	TRBV19	.	TRBJ2-7	TGTGCCAGTAGTATGGGGAGCTCCTACGAGCAGTACTTC	CASSMGSSYEQYF
.	TRBV3-1	many	TRBJ1-1	TGTGCCAGCAGTCATCCAGGGTGGGGCACTGAAGCTTTCTTT	CASSHPGWGTEAFF
TRBD2	TRBV5-6	.	TRBJ2-3	TGTGCCAGGGGCCCGGGACTAGGGGGGGTCGTTACGCAGTATTTT	CARGPGLGGVVTQYF
.	TRBV10-3	.	TRBJ1-2	TGTGCCATCAGTGATAAAGGGGGGGACTATGGCTACACCTTC	CAISDKGGDYGYTF
.	TRBV29-1	.	TRBJ2-7	TGCAGCGTTAAAAGGGCCGGGGATTCGGCGTACGAGCAGTACTTC	CSVKRAGDSAYEQYF
.	TRBV12-3/TRBV12-4	.	TRBJ2-1	TGTGCCAGCAGTTTACGTGCCTATGAGCAGTTCTTC	CASSLRAYEQFF
.	TRBV5-1	.	TRBJ2-1	TGCGCCAGCGCCATCGGGGCTAGCTCATACAATGAGCAGTTCTTC	CASAIGASSYNEQFF
.	TRBV5-1	.	TRBJ2-7	TGCGCCAGCAGCTTGGCATTGGCAGCCTACGAGCAGTACTTC	CASSLALAAYEQYF
.	TRBV7-2	few	TRBJ2-3	TGTGCCAACCCGGGAGCTCCCCCCACAGATACGCAGTATTTT	CANPGAPPTDTQYF
.	TRBV7-8	.	TRBJ2-3	TGTGCCAGCAGCCAAAATGGGTGGTCAGCGCAGTATTTT	CASSQNGWSAQYF
TRBD1	TRBV7-9	.	TRBJ1-6	TGTGCCAGCAGCTTACGGGCAGGGGGCGGATCACCCCTCCACTTT	CASSLRAGGGSPLHF
TRBD1	TRBV30	few	TRBJ1-2	TGTGCCTGGGGGGAAGGACAGGCACGTTATGGCTACACCTTC	CAWGEGQARYGYTF
TRBD2	TRBV29-1	.	TRBJ2-1	TGCAGCGTTGGTCCTAGCGGCAGACTCTACAATGAGCAGTTCTTC	CSVGPSGRLYNEQFF
TRBD2	TRBV24-1	.	TRBJ2-1	TGTGCCACCAGTGACAGGACTAGCGGGAGGGATGAGCAGTTCTTC	CATSDRTSGRDEQFF
TRBD2	TRBV7-6	few	TRBJ2-1	TGTGCCAGCAGACCCGGGACTAGCGTCTACAATGAGCAGTTCTTC	CASRPGTSVYNEQFF
.	TRBV6-5	few	TRBJ2-7	TGTGCCAGCACTTCCAGGGAGAATCTGGGTGAGCAGTACTTC	CASTSRENLGEQYF
.	TRBV20-1	few	TRBJ1-1	TGCAGTGCTAGAGATGCAAGGGGGAGGAACACTGAAGCTTTCTTT	CSARDARGRNTEAFF
.	TRBV7-9	few	TRBJ2-1	TGTGCCAGCAGCTCCCCTCCGCGGGGAGCCTCCTACAATGAGCAGTTCTTC	CASSSPPRGASYNEQFF
.	TRBV7-9	.	TRBJ2-3	TGTGCCAGCAGCAGAACAGGGTTTACTGCAGATACGCAGTATTTT	CASSRTGFTADTQYF
.	TRBV12-3/TRBV12-4	few	TRBJ2-3	TGTGCCAGCCTGCTGGGGGGTGAAGTAGATACGCAGTATTTT	CASLLGGEVDTQYF
TRBD2	TRBV20-1	.	TRBJ2-3	TGCAGTGCGAGACTAGCGGGAGGGATCAATACGCAGTATTTT	CSARLAGGINTQYF
TRBD2	TRBV5-1	few	TRBJ2-3	TGCGCCTCGAGCGGGGGGGACACAGATACGCAGTATTTT	CASSGGDTDTQYF
TRBD2	TRBV7-9	.	TRBJ2-5	TGTGCCAGCAGTATCACTAGCGGGGGGGAGACCCAGTACTTC	CASSITSGGETQYF
.	TRBV3-1	few	TRBJ1-6	TGTGCCAGCAGCCAAGTTACTGATAGGGATTCACCCCTCCACTTT	CASSQVTDRDSPLHF
.	TRBV14	.	TRBJ1-2	TGTGCCAGCAGCCAAGATGAACGGCGCTACACCTTC	CASSQDERRYTF
.	TRBV12-3/TRBV12-4	.	TRBJ2-7	TGTGCCAGCAGGCCATTCGGGGGTCGGTACGAGCAGTACTTC	CASRPFGGRYEQYF
.	TRBV15	.	TRBJ2-7	TGTGCCACCAGCATAAACGTGGAGGGGGAGTACTTC	CATSINVEGEYF
.	TRBV5-5	few	TRBJ1-4	TGTGCCAGCAGCCCTGGGACTAATGAAAAACTGTTTTTT	CASSPGTNEKLFF